This T cell receptor beta chain was captured by sequencing in a study of cytomegalovirus exposure and HLA in healthy donors. The PCR used 60 Vbeta and 13 Jbeta primers. Clones were read by immunoSEQ multiplex PCR, and TCRdb kept only the in-frame ones, dropping some. The sample is made up of roughly 80,000 clones, and the top ten hold 0.58% of it. Trimming removed 4 bases at V and 9 bases at J, with 17 bases between. This CDR3 has 14 amino acids. Germline CDR1 is SGDLS and CDR2 is YYNGEE. This chain connects TRBV9 to TRBJ2-1; the D gene is possibly TRBD2 (7 bases). This sequence originates from a man aged 45-60 years in good health and CMV-seronegative. Sequencing was carried out using PBMCs. CDR3 sequence reads: CASSPLGGAFEQFF. DNA of the CDR3: TGTGCCAGCAGCCCCCTTGGGGGGGCTTTTGAGCAGTTCTTC.